A single sample gave rise to the 22 T cell receptor beta chains below, sequenced in a study of T cell repertoires in cytomegalovirus infection. TCRdb re-derived calls from the reads in MiXCR, one entry per CDR3 protein. The sample shows about 78,000 distinct CDR3 sequences, around 37% of them seen only once. The antigens of these receptors remain unknown. The sequencing used CD8+ T cells from cultured PBMCs, collected from culture after CMV antigen stimulation. The receptors come from a human donor in good health (CMV status not recorded). Some clones in this sample may be carry-over from other donors' samples.

The gene calls are TRBV27 and TRBJ1-6, with D uncertain. Trimming shortened V by 3 bases and J by 16 bases, and 16 bases separated the two germline ends. There are 13 residues in the CDR3. Germline CDR1 MNHEY, CDR2 SMNVEV (reference sequence). This CDR3 is CASSFFRHSDLHF. CDR3 sequence (DNA): TGTGCCAGCAGTTTCTTTAGGCACAGTGATCTCCACTTT.

This chain joins TRBV27 and TRBJ2-1; D is ambiguous. This CDR3 comprises 16 residues. Deletions cut 2 bases from V and 0 bases from J, with 11 bases between. Looked up from germline, CDR1 is MNHEY and CDR2 is SMNVEV (reference sequence). The CDR3 region is CASSLTLRGSYNEQFF. In DNA, the CDR3 is TGTGCCAGCAGTTTAACCCTTCGTGGCTCCTACAATGAGCAGTTCTTC.

This sequence joins TRBV28 and TRBJ2-5; no reliable D call. This CDR3 is built from 14 residues. The V end was cut by 5 bases, the J end by 3 bases, with 13 bases between. Germline CDR1 and CDR2: MDHEN and SYDVKM. CDR3 in amino acids: CASSESRLEETQYF. The DNA for the CDR3 is TGTGCCAGCAGTGAATCCCGACTGGAAGAGACCCAGTACTTC.

This clonotype appeared a few times. The chain links TRBV6-1 to TRBJ2-7, with D perhaps matching TRBD1 or TRBD2 (6 bases each). In germline, CDR1 is MNHNS, CDR2 SASEGT. V shed 1 base and J shed 4 bases, with 17 bases lying between them. CDR3 length: 16 residues. CDR3 region: CASSEEAGGEGYEQYF. CDR3 in DNA: TGTGCCAGCAGTGAAGAGGCCGGGGGCGAGGGATACGAGCAGTACTTC.

The gene calls are TRBV19 and TRBJ1-2, with TRBD1 identical over 7 bases. CDR1 and CDR2 (germline): LNHDA, SQIVND (reference sequence). V was clipped by 6 bases and J by 3 bases; unmatched bases: 7. This CDR3 has 14 residues. The CDR3 is CASSPGTEDYGYTF. Written as DNA, the CDR3 is TGTGCCAGTAGCCCCGGGACAGAAGACTATGGCTACACCTTC.

This clonotype was counted only a few times. V and J are TRBV25-1 and TRBJ2-6; 8 bases align to TRBD1. The CDR3 length is 21 residues. Per the germline V gene, CDR1 is MGHDK and CDR2 is SYGVNS. J lost 3 bases, V lost 5 bases, and 21 bases had no gene match. The CDR3 DNA reads TGTGCCAGCAGTCCGGACCCCCCCGGGACAGGACTTTTTTATGGGGCCAACGTCCTGACTTTC. Its translation: CASSPDPPGTGLFYGANVLTF.

The gene calls are TRBV28 and TRBJ1-5; weak D call: TRBD1 (6 bases). The CDR3 has 13 amino acids. Germline CDR1 is MDHEN and CDR2 is SYDVKM. The V end lost 4 bases, the J end lost 6 bases, and 10 bases lay between the germline ends. The chain's CDR3 is CASSYRAGQPQHF. CDR3 sequence (DNA): TGTGCCAGCAGTTACAGGGCTGGTCAGCCCCAGCATTTT.

This clonotype was detected once. This rearrangement joins TRBV20-1 to TRBJ2-7, with 8 nucleotides matching TRBD1. V was pared by 2 bases and J by 6 bases, with 6 bases of the junction left unmatched. This CDR3 comprises 13 residues. Germline V gene sequence: CDR1 DFQATT, CDR2 SNEGSKA (reference sequence). The CDR3 coding sequence is TGCAGTGCTAGACCTCGGACAGGGTTCGAGCAGTACTTC. Its translation is CSARPRTGFEQYF.

This clonotype was observed a single time. The V call is TRBV6-1, the J call TRBJ2-5; D perhaps matches TRBD1 (6 bases). The CDR3 has 16 residues. Germline CDR1 and CDR2: MNHNS and SASEGT. Deletions cut 6 bases from V and 4 bases from J, with 21 bases between. CDR3 coding DNA: TGTGCCAGCAGCGAAACAGGGCAGGGGCATGGAGAGACCCAGTACTTC. As protein: CASSETGQGHGETQYF.

The V call is TRBV20-1, the J call TRBJ1-1; the D is unclear. The CDR3 covers 14 residues. Germline V gene sequence: CDR1 DFQATT, CDR2 SNEGSKA (reference sequence). The V and J ends lost 4 bases and 1 base respectively, with 13 bases between them. This CDR3 is CSAIGEFANTEAFF. DNA for the CDR3: TGCAGTGCTATAGGAGAGTTTGCGAACACTGAAGCTTTCTTT.

There are many counts of this clonotype. This chain connects TRBV20-1 to TRBJ1-2; D not resolved. The V and J ends lost 1 base and 3 bases respectively, with 18 bases between them. Germline values: CDR1 DFQATT, CDR2 SNEGSKA (reference sequence). This CDR3 is 16 amino acids long. The DNA for the CDR3 is TGCAGTGCTAGAGGGCCCTCGGACGGAGCTGACTATGGCTACACCTTC. It is translated as CSARGPSDGADYGYTF.

This chain links TRBV12-3 or TRBV12-4 with TRBJ1-1, with 8 bases that match TRBD1. Trimming took 5 bases from V and 7 from J; bases not matched to a gene: 6. The CDR3 runs to 13 residues. The CDR3 here is CASSDGTGYEAFF. The DNA for the CDR3 is TGTGCCAGCAGTGACGGGACAGGATATGAAGCTTTCTTT.

The chain joins TRBV12-3 or TRBV12-4 to TRBJ2-3; D is perhaps TRBD1 or TRBD2 (5 bases each). This CDR3 has 15 residues. The ends were cut back, 3 bases at V and 1 base at J, with 11 bases in the middle. This CDR3 is CASSFGTSGTDTQYF. The CDR3 region has the DNA TGTGCCAGCAGTTTTGGGACGAGCGGCACAGATACGCAGTATTTT.

The CDR3 sequence: CASSLALAGGSTDTQYF. CDR3 in DNA: TGTGCCAGCAGCTTAGCACTAGCGGGGGGCAGCACAGATACGCAGTATTTT. The rearrangement links TRBV7-8 to TRBJ2-3, with TRBD2 matching 12 bases. Germline-derived CDR1 and CDR2 are SGHVS and FQNEAQ. V gave up 0 bases and J gave up 0 bases; unmatched junction bases: 1. The CDR3 length is 17 residues.

The chain carries TRBV13 and TRBJ2-7; 7 positions match TRBD1. Trimming removed 5 bases from V and 4 bases from J; junction bases left unmatched: 14. This CDR3 has 16 amino acids. CDR1 PRHDT and CDR2 FYEKMQ come from the germline V gene (reference sequence). Written as DNA, the CDR3 is TGTGCCAGCAGCACCCACCGACAGGGAACTTGGTACGAGCAGTACTTC. Amino acids: CASSTHRQGTWYEQYF.

This clonotype was seen only a few times. The chain uses TRBV6-6 and TRBJ2-7; D gene ambiguous. CDR1 and CDR2 from the germline V gene are MNHNY and SVGAGI (reference sequence). The CDR3 loop spans 12 amino acids. V lost 6 bases and J lost 0, with 6 bases in between. CDR3 loop: CASRGVSYEQYF. The CDR3 coding sequence is TGTGCCAGCAGGGGCGTCTCCTACGAGCAGTACTTC.

This clonotype was observed a few times. The CDR3 reads CASSLRGEQPQHF. The CDR3 coding sequence is TGTGCCAGCAGCTTGAGGGGCGAACAGCCCCAGCATTTT. The chain couples TRBV7-4 to TRBJ1-5, with D possibly being TRBD1 (5 bases). Deletions cut 3 bases from V and 7 bases from J, with 10 bases between. Per the germline V gene, CDR1 is SGHVT and CDR2 is SQSDAQ. The CDR3 length is 13 residues.

As regards this clonotype: The junction and the germline gene differ at one end; a read error may be behind it. V gene TRBV9 combines with J gene TRBJ2-7; no clear D gene. The V gene's germline CDR1 is SGDLS and CDR2 YYNGEE. The CDR3 contains 15 residues. This CDR3 is CVSSVTPGDSYEQYF. CDR3 bases: TGTGTCAGCAGCGTAACACCTGGGGATTCCTACGAGCAGTACTTC.

This clonotype was observed a handful of times. The rearrangement links TRBV7-2 to TRBJ2-3; D may be TRBD1 (6 bases). Trimming took off 4 bases at V and 2 bases at J, with 13 bases between the two ends. Germline lookup yields CDR1 SGHTA and CDR2 FQGNSA. The CDR3 totals 15 residues. CDR3 DNA: TGTGCCAGCAGCTCCACAGGGCGAGACACAGATACGCAGTATTTT. Protein sequence: CASSSTGRDTDTQYF.

The chain has TRBV28 and TRBJ1-5; 9 bases map to TRBD1. CDR1 MDHEN and CDR2 SYDVKM come from the germline V gene. CDR3 length equals 16 residues. The V and J ends lost 3 bases and 6 bases, in that order; junction bases with no gene match: 9. DNA of the CDR3: TGTGCCAGCAGTTTCCGATACAGGGGGCTTCCTCAGCCCCAGCATTTT. Protein sequence: CASSFRYRGLPQPQHF.

The rearrangement uses TRBV6-2 or TRBV6-3 and TRBJ2-1; 7 nucleotides match TRBD2. The CDR3 is 15 residues long. J lost 3 bases, V lost 5 bases, and 7 bases had no gene match. Germline-derived CDR1 and CDR2 are MNHEY and SVGEGT. The CDR3 DNA follows: TGTGCCAGCAGTCCTAGCGGAGCCTACTACAATGAGCAGTTCTTC. Translation gives CASSPSGAYYNEQFF.

The table lists this clonotype with a few counts. The chain is built from TRBV7-6 and TRBJ2-3; 11 nucleotides match TRBD1. The CDR3 consists of 18 residues. The V gene's germline CDR1 is SGHVS and CDR2 FNYEAQ. V was clipped by 5 bases and J by 6 bases; unmatched bases: 16. Here the CDR3 reads CASSPYPGQGGRWDTQYF. CDR3 DNA: TGTGCCAGCAGCCCATATCCGGGACAGGGGGGCCGTTGGGATACGCAGTATTTT.